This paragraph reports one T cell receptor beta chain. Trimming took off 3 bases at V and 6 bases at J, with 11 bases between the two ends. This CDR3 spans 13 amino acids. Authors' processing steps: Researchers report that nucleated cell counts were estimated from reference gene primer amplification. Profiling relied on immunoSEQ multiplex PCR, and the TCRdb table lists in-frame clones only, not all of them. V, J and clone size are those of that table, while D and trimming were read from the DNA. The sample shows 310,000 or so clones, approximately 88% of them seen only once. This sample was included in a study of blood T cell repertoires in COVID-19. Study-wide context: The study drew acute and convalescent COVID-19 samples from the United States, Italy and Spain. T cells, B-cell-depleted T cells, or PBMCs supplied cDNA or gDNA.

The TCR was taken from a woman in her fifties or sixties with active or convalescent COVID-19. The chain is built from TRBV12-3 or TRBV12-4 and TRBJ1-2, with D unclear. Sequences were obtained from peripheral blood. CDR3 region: CASSFGRTNGYTF. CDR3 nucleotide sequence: TGTGCCAGCAGTTTTGGCAGAACCAATGGCTACACCTTC.